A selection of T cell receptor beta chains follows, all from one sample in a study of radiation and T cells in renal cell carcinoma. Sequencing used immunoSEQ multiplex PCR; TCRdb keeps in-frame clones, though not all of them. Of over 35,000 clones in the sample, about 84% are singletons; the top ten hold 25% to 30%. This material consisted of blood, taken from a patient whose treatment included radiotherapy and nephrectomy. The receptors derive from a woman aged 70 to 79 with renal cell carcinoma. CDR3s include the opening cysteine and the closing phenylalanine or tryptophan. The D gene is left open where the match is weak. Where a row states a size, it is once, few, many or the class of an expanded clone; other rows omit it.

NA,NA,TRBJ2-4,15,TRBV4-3,TGCGCCAGCAGCCAGGAACTAGTTGCCAAAAACATTCAGTACTTC,CASSQELVAKNIQYF
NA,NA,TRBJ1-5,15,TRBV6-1,TGTGCCAGCAGGGGTCAGGAGTTGGGCAATCAGCCCCAGCATTTT,CASRGQELGNQPQHF
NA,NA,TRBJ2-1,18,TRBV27,TGTGCCAGCAGTTTAGAGGTCGGTTATATGGGCTCCTACAATGAGCAGTTCTTC,CASSLEVGYMGSYNEQFF
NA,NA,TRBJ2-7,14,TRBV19,TGTGCCAGTAGTATTACAGACAGGAGCTACGAGCAGTACTTC,CASSITDRSYEQYF
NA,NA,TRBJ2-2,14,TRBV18,TGTGCCAGCTCACCGGGCAAGGCCACCGGGGAGCTGTTTTTT,CASSPGKATGELFF
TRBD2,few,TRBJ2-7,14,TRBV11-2,TGTGCCAGCAGCTGGGGGACTAGGGCGTACGAGCAGTACTTC,CASSWGTRAYEQYF
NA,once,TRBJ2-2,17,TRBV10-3,TGTGCCATCAGTGAGTCGGAGGGGTCCTCTGATACCGGGGAGCTGTTTTTT,CAISESEGSSDTGELFF
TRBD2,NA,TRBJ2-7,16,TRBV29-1,TGCAGCGCTAAAGACGGCGGGGGGCTAGCTACCTACGAGCAGTACTTC,CSAKDGGGLATYEQYF
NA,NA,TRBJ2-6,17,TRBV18,TGTGCCAGCTCACCACAGGACTCCGGGTCTGGGGCCAACGTCCTGACTTTC,CASSPQDSGSGANVLTF
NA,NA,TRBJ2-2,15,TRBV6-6,TGTGCCAGCAGTTCCAGAGGGGGAGACACCGGGGAGCTGTTTTTT,CASSSRGGDTGELFF
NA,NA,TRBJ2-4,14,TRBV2,TGTGCCAGCAGGGCGCCTGATAGCAAAAACATTCAGTACTTC,CASRAPDSKNIQYF
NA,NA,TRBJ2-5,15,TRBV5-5,TGTGCCAGCAGCCTAGGCGTGGGGGAACAAGAGACCCAGTACTTC,CASSLGVGEQETQYF
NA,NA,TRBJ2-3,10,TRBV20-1,TGCAGTGCTGATGCGGATACGCAGTATTTT,CSADADTQYF
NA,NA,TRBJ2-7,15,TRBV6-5,TGTGCCAGCAGTTACTCGACAGACATTTCCTACGAGCAGTACTTC,CASSYSTDISYEQYF
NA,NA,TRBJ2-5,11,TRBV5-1,TGCGCCAGCAGCTTGGAGGGGACCCAGTACTTC,CASSLEGTQYF
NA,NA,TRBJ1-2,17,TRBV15,TGTGCCACCAGCAGAGAGAAGTATGTCCCCGGGGCGTCTGGCTACACCTTC,CATSREKYVPGASGYTF
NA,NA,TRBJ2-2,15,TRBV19,TGTGCCAGTAGTATAGTCCAGCTGAACACCGGGGAGCTGTTTTTT,CASSIVQLNTGELFF
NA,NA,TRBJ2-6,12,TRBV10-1,TGCGCCAGCACCCCCGGGGCCAACGTCCTGACTTTC,CASTPGANVLTF
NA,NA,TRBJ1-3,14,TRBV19,TGTGCCAGCCAAGTACAGGTTTCTGGAAACACCATATATTTT,CASQVQVSGNTIYF
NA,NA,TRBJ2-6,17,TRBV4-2,TGTGCCAGCAGCCAAGAGGGCCAAAACTCTGGGGCCAACGTCCTGACTTTC,CASSQEGQNSGANVLTF